Each of the 26 T cell receptor beta chains below was sequenced from the same sample in a study of lymphopenia after photon versus proton radiotherapy. Clones were read by immunoSEQ multiplex PCR, and TCRdb kept only the in-frame ones, dropping some. Of 70,000 to 95,000 clones listed, over 70% are singletons. Material: peripheral blood, obtained from a patient treated with proton-based radiotherapy. The receptor set was obtained from a man in his fifties or sixties with pancreatic cancer.

The chain links TRBV5-1 to TRBJ2-3; 8 bases fit TRBD2. The CDR3 is 15 residues long. CDR1 is SGHRS and CDR2 is YFSETQ in the germline V gene. After removal of 6 bases from V and 3 bases from J, the junction contained 9 bases not matched to a gene. The CDR3 sequence is CASKPSGRLTDTQYF. The CDR3 DNA follows: TGCGCCAGCAAGCCGAGCGGGAGATTAACAGATACGCAGTATTTT.

This clone was recorded once. At one end, the junction sequence differs from germline, possibly due to a read error. The chain joins TRBV13 to TRBJ2-5, with 9 nucleotides matching TRBD2. Germline V gene sequence: CDR1 PRHDT, CDR2 FYEKMQ (reference sequence). CDR3 length: 14 residues. The CDR3 DNA sequence: TGTGCCAACAGCCGAACTAGCGGGCCCGAGGCCCAGTACTTC. It translates to CANSRTSGPEAQYF.

The chain carries TRBV18 and TRBJ2-6; D is undetermined. Trimming took off 1 base at V and 0 bases at J, with 10 bases between the two ends. This CDR3 is built from 17 residues. The germline V gene encodes CDR1 KGHSH and CDR2 LQKENI. The CDR3 DNA reads TGTGCCAGCTCACCACTGAGCGTCCGCTCTGGGGCCAACGTCCTGACTTTC. It yields the protein CASSPLSVRSGANVLTF.

The chain couples TRBV5-1 to TRBJ2-3, with a weak D call TRBD2 (5 bases). This CDR3 contains 14 residues. Germline lookup yields CDR1 SGHRS and CDR2 YFSETQ. V gave up 4 bases and J gave up 2 bases, with 11 bases separating them. The CDR3 spells CASSPGSTTDTQYF. The CDR3 coding sequence is TGCGCCAGCAGCCCGGGGTCCACCACAGATACGCAGTATTTT.

The chain uses TRBV6-6 and TRBJ1-5, with D maybe TRBD1 (6 bases). CDR1 is MNHNY, CDR2 SVGAGI, per germline (reference sequence). There are 16 residues in the CDR3. Trimming took 1 base from V and 7 from J, leaving 17 bases between them. The CDR3: CASSYFFSQGPQPQHF. The CDR3 DNA follows: TGTGCCAGCAGTTACTTTTTCTCGCAGGGGCCCCAGCCCCAGCATTTT.

V usage is TRBV11-3 and J usage is TRBJ2-5; D is unclear. Trimming took off 2 bases at V and 1 base at J, with 8 bases between the two ends. The germline CDR1 and CDR2 sequences are SGHNT and YENEEA. CDR3 length: 14 amino acids. CDR3 protein: CASSLRWSQETQYF. The CDR3 DNA reads as TGTGCCAGCAGCTTAAGGTGGAGCCAAGAGACCCAGTACTTC.

This clone was observed a single time. This chain uses TRBV5-4 with TRBJ2-1; D perhaps matches TRBD2 (6 bases). The CDR3 sequence is 16 residues long. The germline CDR1 and CDR2 sequences are SGHNT and YYREEE (reference sequence). V lost 4 bases and J lost 2, with 16 bases in between. The CDR3 loop is CASSIGAGYTYNEQFF. The CDR3 DNA follows: TGTGCCAGCAGCATTGGCGCGGGATATACCTACAATGAGCAGTTCTTC. Filled out from reference TRBV5-4 and TRBJ2-1, the complete variable domain reads ETGVTQSPTHLIKTRGQQVTLRCSSQSGHNTVSWYQQALGQGPQFIFQYYREEENGRGNFPPRFSGLQFPNYSSELNVNALELDDSALYLCASSIGAGYTYNEQFFGPGTRLTVL.

In DNA, the CDR3 is TGTGCCAGCAGCTTCTCCTACGAGCAGTACTTC. Translated, it gives CASSFSYEQYF. The genes are TRBV7-9 and TRBJ2-7; D not certain. Per germline, CDR1 SEHNR and CDR2 FQNEAQ (reference sequence). With 3 bases removed from V and 0 bases from J, the gap between germline ends came to 0 bases. The CDR3 has 11 residues.

The chain joins TRBV7-9 to TRBJ2-7; D not resolved. CDR1 SEHNR and CDR2 FQNEAQ come from the germline V gene (reference sequence). The ends were cut back, 5 bases at V and 4 bases at J, with 18 bases in the middle. The CDR3 is 15 amino acids. The DNA of the CDR3 is TGTGCCAGCAGCCCGCGTGAGCTGATTGGGTACGAGCAGTACTTC. Its protein is CASSPRELIGYEQYF. Variable domain in full (rest from reference TRBV7-9 and TRBJ2-7): DTGVSQNPRHKITKRGQNVTFRCDPISEHNRLYWYRQTLGQGPEFLTYFQNEAQLEKSRLLSDRFSAERPKGSFSTLEIQRTEQGDSAMYLCASSPRELIGYEQYFGPGTRLTVT.

This clone was seen once. The chain couples TRBV28 to TRBJ2-5, with 14 bases aligning to TRBD2. Unmatched junction bases numbered 5, after V lost 7 bases and J lost 4 bases. This CDR3 is built from 15 residues. Per germline, CDR1 MDHEN and CDR2 SYDVKM. The CDR3 DNA is TGTGCCAGCACCGGACTAGCGGGAGGACGAGAGACCCAGTACTTC. It yields the protein CASTGLAGGRETQYF.

The J gene is TRBJ2-7, the V gene TRBV19; D is perhaps TRBD2 (5 bases). V lost 5 bases and J lost 2, with 13 bases in between. Germline values: CDR1 LNHDA, CDR2 SQIVND (reference sequence). The CDR3 covers 14 residues. Here the CDR3 reads CASSSSSLPYEQYF. The CDR3, as DNA: TGTGCCAGTAGTTCGTCTAGCCTCCCCTACGAGCAGTACTTC.

This chain uses TRBV27 with TRBJ2-1; D gene ambiguous. Trimming cost V 4 bases and J 4 bases, with 8 bases left between them. Per the germline V gene, CDR1 is MNHEY and CDR2 is SMNVEV (reference sequence). The CDR3 loop spans 13 amino acids. CDR3 protein: CASSWGTYNEQFF. The CDR3, as DNA: TGTGCCAGCAGTTGGGGTACTTACAATGAGCAGTTCTTC.

The chain joins TRBV2 to TRBJ1-2; the D gene is possibly TRBD1 (5 bases). This CDR3 is 13 amino acids long. Germline CDR1 and CDR2: SNHLY and FYNNEI. V was pared by 9 bases and J by 7 bases, with 18 bases between. The CDR3 bases are TGTGCCAGTCGTAGAGGGGCAACTGGTGGCTACACCTTC. It encodes CASRRGATGGYTF.

CDR3 DNA sequence: TGTGCCAGCAGTTCCCGACAGGTAGCGTTCTTC. This sequence encodes CASSSRQVAFF. The gene calls are TRBV28 and TRBJ2-1; TRBD1 might be the D (6 bases). CDR1 MDHEN and CDR2 SYDVKM come from the germline V gene. The CDR3 loop spans 11 amino acids. The V gene lost 4 bases and the J gene lost 15 bases, with 13 bases spanning the gap. The entire variable domain, with the rest obtained from reference TRBV28 and TRBJ2-1, is as follows: DVKVTQSSRYLVKRTGEKVFLECVQDMDHENMFWYRQDPGLGLRLIYFSYDVKMKEKGDIPEGYSVSREKKERFSLILESASTNQTSMYLCASSSRQVAFFGPGTRLTVL.

The V and J genes are TRBV9 and TRBJ1-3, with 7 bases fitting TRBD1. Germline CDR1 SGDLS, CDR2 YYNGEE. The trim removed 1 base at V and 3 bases at J, leaving 4 bases unmatched. This CDR3 contains 15 residues. This chain's CDR3 is CASSVLQGGGNTIYF. As DNA, the CDR3 is TGTGCCAGCAGCGTACTCCAGGGGGGTGGAAACACCATATATTTT.

The rearrangement joins TRBV11-1 to TRBJ2-1; D gene unclear. The CDR3 extends over 13 amino acids. Germline V lookup: CDR1 SGHAT, CDR2 FQDESV (reference sequence). The V and J ends lost 1 base and 6 bases respectively, with 7 bases between them. CDR3 in amino acids: CASSLGLINEQFF. CDR3 DNA: TGTGCCAGCAGCTTAGGCCTAATCAATGAGCAGTTCTTC.

This sequence joins TRBV18 and TRBJ2-5; 12 positions agree with TRBD1. The CDR3 contains 15 residues. Germline lookup yields CDR1 KGHSH and CDR2 LQKENI. The V gene end was trimmed by 3 bases and the J gene end by 1 base; junction bases not matched to a gene: 0. CDR3 nucleotide sequence: TGTGCCAGCTCACCGGGACAGGGGGCCCAAGAGACCCAGTACTTC. Encoded protein: CASSPGQGAQETQYF.

This clone was counted a single time. This chain joins TRBV4-3 and TRBJ1-1, with 9 bases lining up with TRBD1. The CDR3 length is 15 residues. J gave up 3 bases and V 0 bases, and 2 bases lay outside the gene matches. Germline V lookup: CDR1 LGHNA, CDR2 YSLEER. The CDR3 loop reads CASSQEQGAYTEAFF. For the CDR3, the DNA is TGCGCCAGCAGCCAAGAACAGGGGGCGTACACTGAAGCTTTCTTT.

Worth noting for this clone: Other DNA sequences in this sample translate to the same CDR3. The rearrangement uses TRBV6-1 and TRBJ2-7, with D unclear. With 0 bases removed from V and 7 bases from J, the gap between germline ends came to 7 bases. The CDR3 spans 12 residues. Germline values: CDR1 MNHNS, CDR2 SASEGT. The CDR3 DNA is TGTGCCAGCAGTGAAGCCGGGTTTGAGCAGTACTTC. It translates to CASSEAGFEQYF.

The rearrangement links TRBV6-1 to TRBJ2-7; 9 bases are a match to TRBD1. This CDR3 region has 14 residues. V lost 5 bases to trimming and J lost 2 bases; unmatched junction nucleotides: 4. The germline V gene has CDR1 MNHNS and CDR2 SASEGT. The CDR3 here is CASSIRDRAYEQYF. The CDR3 DNA follows: TGTGCCAGCAGTATCCGGGACAGGGCCTACGAGCAGTACTTC.

The chain couples TRBV11-2 to TRBJ2-7; D assignment may be TRBD1 or TRBD2 (5 bases each). The germline V gene has CDR1 SGHAT and CDR2 FQNNGV. This CDR3 contains 15 residues. Trimming pared 1 base from V and 3 bases from J, leaving 13 bases between. CDR3 DNA: TGTGCCAGCAGCTTAGCTAGCCAGGGTGTCTACGAGCAGTACTTC. The encoded protein is CASSLASQGVYEQYF.

The CDR3: CASSLPGQGSLEYF. CDR3 coding DNA: TGTGCCAGCAGCTTACCGGGACAGGGGTCTTTGGAGTACTTC. The chain joins TRBV5-5 to TRBJ2-7; 10 nucleotides match TRBD1. The germline V gene encodes CDR1 SGHKS and CDR2 YYEKEE (reference sequence). The CDR3 loop spans 14 amino acids. The V and J ends lost 2 bases and 11 bases, in that order; junction bases with no gene match: 10.

V gene TRBV5-1 combines with J gene TRBJ2-2, with 12 positions matching TRBD2. The CDR3 length is 16 residues. V dropped 7 bases and J dropped 4; count of bases not matched to a gene: 8. Germline V gene lookup returns CDR1 SGHRS and CDR2 YFSETQ. CDR3 coding DNA: TGCGCCAGCGGACTAGCGGGGCCTTCGGGCACCGGGGAGCTGTTTTTT. Amino acid sequence: CASGLAGPSGTGELFF.

The chain is built from TRBV27 and TRBJ1-1, with D unclear. The length of the CDR3 is 16 residues. The germline V gene encodes CDR1 MNHEY and CDR2 SMNVEV (reference sequence). V was cut by 3 bases and J by 0 bases, with 14 bases left in between. CDR3 amino acids: CASSFQPLGLNTEAFF. CDR3 bases: TGTGCCAGCAGTTTTCAACCCCTGGGGTTGAACACTGAAGCTTTCTTT.

CDR3 sequence: CASSSPTSLSTDTQYF. CDR3 sequence (DNA): TGTGCCAGCAGTTCCCCGACTAGCCTTAGCACAGATACGCAGTATTTT. J is TRBJ2-3 and V is TRBV6-6; 7 positions agree with TRBD2. Germline lookup yields CDR1 MNHNY and CDR2 SVGAGI (reference sequence). The ends lost 4 bases at V and 0 bases at J; junction bases unmatched: 7. The CDR3 covers 16 residues.

The V gene is TRBV2, the J gene TRBJ2-1; 7 nucleotides agree with TRBD2. Germline CDR1 SNHLY, CDR2 FYNNEI. This CDR3 spans 16 amino acids. V gave up 7 bases and J gave up 8 bases; unmatched junction bases: 17. CDR3 loop: CASTTVHGLADDEQFF. CDR3 in DNA: TGTGCCAGCACCACGGTTCATGGGCTAGCGGACGATGAGCAGTTCTTC.